This T cell receptor (beta chain) was retrieved from a study of cytomegalovirus exposure and HLA in healthy donors. The sample holds one count of this clone. Its matching antigen is unknown. General observations from the study: It was in a later analysis that TCR association rates were seen to vary by HLA locus, highest for DRB1 and lowest for HLA-C.

V was clipped by 4 bases and J by 0 bases; unmatched bases: 4. This CDR3 has 16 amino acids. Germline V gene lookup returns CDR1 LNHDA and CDR2 SQIVND (reference sequence). PCR used 60 Vbeta primers and 13 Jbeta primers. Clones were read by immunoSEQ multiplex PCR, and TCRdb kept only the in-frame ones, dropping some. The sample includes about 120,000 clones, around three quarters of them seen just once. Donors were ostensibly healthy at sampling, although undocumented immune exposures were probable. The sequencing input was PBMCs. The clonotype comes from a man younger than 40 in good health and CMV-seropositive. The chain uses TRBV19 and TRBJ1-3; 9 nucleotides line up with TRBD1. This chain's CDR3 is CASSKRDRVSGNTIYF. The CDR3 DNA sequence: TGTGCCAGTAGTAAACGGGACAGGGTCTCTGGAAACACCATATATTTT.